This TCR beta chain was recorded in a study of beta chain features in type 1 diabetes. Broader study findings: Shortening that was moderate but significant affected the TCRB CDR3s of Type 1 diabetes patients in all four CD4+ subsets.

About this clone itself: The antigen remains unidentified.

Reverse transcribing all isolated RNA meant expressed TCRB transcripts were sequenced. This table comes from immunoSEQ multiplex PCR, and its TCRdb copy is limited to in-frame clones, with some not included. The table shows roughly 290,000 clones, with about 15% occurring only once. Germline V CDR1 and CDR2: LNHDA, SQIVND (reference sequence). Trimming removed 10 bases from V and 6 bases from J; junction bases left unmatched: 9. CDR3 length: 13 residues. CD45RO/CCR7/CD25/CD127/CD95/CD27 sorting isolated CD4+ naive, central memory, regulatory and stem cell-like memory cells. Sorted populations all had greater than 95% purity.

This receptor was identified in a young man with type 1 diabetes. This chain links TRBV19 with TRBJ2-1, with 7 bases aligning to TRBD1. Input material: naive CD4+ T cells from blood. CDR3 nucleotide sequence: TGTGCCACCACCGACAGGGTTGGCAATGAGCAGTTCTTC. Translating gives CATTDRVGNEQFF. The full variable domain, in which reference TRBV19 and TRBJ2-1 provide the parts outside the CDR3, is DGGITQSPKYLFRKEGQNVTLSCEQNLNHDAMYWYRQDPGQGLRLIYYSQIVNDFQKGDIAEGYSVSREKKESFPLTVTSAQKNPTAFYLCATTDRVGNEQFFGPGTRLTVL.